The source of this T cell receptor beta chain is a study of T cell changes during pregnancy in multiple sclerosis. Data came from immunoSEQ multiplex PCR; TCRdb stores just in-frame clones and leaves some out. The table lists tens of thousands of clones, about 89% of them singletons. CDR3 length: 15 amino acids. Germline V lookup: CDR1 SGHTA, CDR2 FQGNSA. Trimming cost V 5 bases and J 8 bases, with 18 bases left between them. The chain carries TRBV7-2 and TRBJ1-4, with D possibly being TRBD1 (6 bases). The TCR originated in a female donor in good health, enrolled as a control in a pregnancy study. The specimen was peripheral blood, collected in the first trimester of pregnancy. Here the CDR3 reads CASSDGGRGREKLFF. The CDR3 DNA is TGTGCCAGCAGCGATGGGGGGCGGGGGAGGGAAAAACTGTTTTTT.